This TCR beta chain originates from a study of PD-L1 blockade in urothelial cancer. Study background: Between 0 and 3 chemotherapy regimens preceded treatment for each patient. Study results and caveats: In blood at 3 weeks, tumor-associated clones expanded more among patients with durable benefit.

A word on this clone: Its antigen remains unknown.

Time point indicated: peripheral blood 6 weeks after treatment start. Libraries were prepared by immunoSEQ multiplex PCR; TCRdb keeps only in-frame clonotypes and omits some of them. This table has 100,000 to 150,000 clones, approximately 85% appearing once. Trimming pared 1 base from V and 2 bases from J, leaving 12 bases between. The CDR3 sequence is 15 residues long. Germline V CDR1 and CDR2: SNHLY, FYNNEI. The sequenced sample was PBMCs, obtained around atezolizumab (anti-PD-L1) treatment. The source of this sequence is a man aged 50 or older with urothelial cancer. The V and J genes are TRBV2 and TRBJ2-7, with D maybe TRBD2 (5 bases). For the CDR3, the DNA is TGTGCCAGCAGTGAAGGGTCTAGCAGCCCCTACGAGCAGTACTTC. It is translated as CASSEGSSSPYEQYF.